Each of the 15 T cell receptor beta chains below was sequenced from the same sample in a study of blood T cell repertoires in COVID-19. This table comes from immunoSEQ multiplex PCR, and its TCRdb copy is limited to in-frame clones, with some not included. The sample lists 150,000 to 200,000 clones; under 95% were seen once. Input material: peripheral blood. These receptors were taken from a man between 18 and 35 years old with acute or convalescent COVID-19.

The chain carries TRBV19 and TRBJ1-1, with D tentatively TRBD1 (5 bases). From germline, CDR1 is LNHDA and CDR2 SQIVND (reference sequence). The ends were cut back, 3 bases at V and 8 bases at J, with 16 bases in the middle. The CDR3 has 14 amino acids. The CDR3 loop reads CASSILGQKFEAFF. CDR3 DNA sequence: TGTGCCAGTAGTATTCTCGGACAAAAATTCGAAGCTTTCTTT.

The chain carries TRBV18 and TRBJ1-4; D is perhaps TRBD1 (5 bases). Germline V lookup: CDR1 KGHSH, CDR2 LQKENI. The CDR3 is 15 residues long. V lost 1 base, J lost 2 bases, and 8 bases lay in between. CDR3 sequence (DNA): TGTGCCAGCTCACCACTCGCAGGGACTAATGAAAAACTGTTTTTT. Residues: CASSPLAGTNEKLFF.

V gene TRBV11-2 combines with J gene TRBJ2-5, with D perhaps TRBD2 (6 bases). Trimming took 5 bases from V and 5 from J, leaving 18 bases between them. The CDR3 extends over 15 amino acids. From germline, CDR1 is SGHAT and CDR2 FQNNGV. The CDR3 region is CASSKRRASQETQYF. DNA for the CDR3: TGTGCCAGCAGCAAAAGGAGGGCTTCGCAGGAGACCCAGTACTTC.

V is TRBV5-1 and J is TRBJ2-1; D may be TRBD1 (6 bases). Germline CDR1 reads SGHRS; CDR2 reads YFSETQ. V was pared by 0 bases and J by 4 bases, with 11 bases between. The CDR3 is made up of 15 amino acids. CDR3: CASSLVQGLYNEQFF. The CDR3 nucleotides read TGCGCCAGCAGCTTGGTACAGGGCCTTTACAATGAGCAGTTCTTC.

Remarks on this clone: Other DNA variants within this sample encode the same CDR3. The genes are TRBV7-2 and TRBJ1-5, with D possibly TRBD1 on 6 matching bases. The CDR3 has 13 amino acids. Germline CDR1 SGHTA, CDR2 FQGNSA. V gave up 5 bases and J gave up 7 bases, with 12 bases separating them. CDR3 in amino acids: CASSPGGGQPQHF. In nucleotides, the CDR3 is TGTGCCAGCAGCCCCGGGGGGGGCCAGCCCCAGCATTTT.

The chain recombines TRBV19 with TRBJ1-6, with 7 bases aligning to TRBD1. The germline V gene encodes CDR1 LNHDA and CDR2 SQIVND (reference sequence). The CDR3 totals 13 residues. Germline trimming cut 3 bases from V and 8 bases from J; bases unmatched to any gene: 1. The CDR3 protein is CASSIQGDSPLHF. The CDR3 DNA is TGTGCCAGTAGTATTCAGGGGGATTCACCCCTCCACTTT.

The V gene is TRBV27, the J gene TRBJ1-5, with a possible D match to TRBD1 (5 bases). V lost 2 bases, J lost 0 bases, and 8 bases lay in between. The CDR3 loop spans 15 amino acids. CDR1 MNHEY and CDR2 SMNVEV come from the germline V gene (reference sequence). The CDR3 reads CASSLGGDSNQPQHF. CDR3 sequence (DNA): TGTGCCAGCAGTTTAGGAGGGGATAGCAATCAGCCCCAGCATTTT.

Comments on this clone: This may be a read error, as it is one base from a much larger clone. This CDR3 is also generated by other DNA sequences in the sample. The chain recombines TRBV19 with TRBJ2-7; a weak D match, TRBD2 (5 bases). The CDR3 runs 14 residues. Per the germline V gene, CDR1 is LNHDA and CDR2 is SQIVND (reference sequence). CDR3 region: CASSISGYTHEQYF. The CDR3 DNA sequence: TGTGCCAGTAGTATATCGGGGTACACGCACGAACAGTACTTC.

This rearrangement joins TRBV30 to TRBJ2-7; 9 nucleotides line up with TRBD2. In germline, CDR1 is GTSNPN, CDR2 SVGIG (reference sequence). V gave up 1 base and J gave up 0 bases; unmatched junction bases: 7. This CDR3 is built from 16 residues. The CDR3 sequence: CAWSGVAGASSYEQYF. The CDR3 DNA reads TGTGCCTGGAGTGGGGTAGCGGGGGCGAGCTCCTACGAGCAGTACTTC. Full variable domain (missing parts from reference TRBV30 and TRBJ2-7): SQTIHQWPATLVQPVGSPLSLECTVEGTSNPNLYWYRQAAGRGLQLLFYSVGIGQISSEVPQNLSASRPQDRQFILSSKKLLLSDSGFYLCAWSGVAGASSYEQYFGPGTRLTVT.

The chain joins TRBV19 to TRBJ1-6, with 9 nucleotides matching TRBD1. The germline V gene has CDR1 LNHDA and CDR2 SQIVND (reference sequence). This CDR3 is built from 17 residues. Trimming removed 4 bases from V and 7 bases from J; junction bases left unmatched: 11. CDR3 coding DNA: TGTGCCAGTAGTACCCCATCTAACAGGGGGCAAAATTCACCCCTCCACTTT. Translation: CASSTPSNRGQNSPLHF.

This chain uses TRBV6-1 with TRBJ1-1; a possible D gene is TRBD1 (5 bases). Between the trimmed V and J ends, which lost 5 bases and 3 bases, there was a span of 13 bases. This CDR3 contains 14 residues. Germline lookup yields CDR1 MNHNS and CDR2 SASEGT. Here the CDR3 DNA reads TGTGCCAGCAGTTTAATAGGGGTTGACACTGAAGCTTTCTTT. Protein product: CASSLIGVDTEAFF.

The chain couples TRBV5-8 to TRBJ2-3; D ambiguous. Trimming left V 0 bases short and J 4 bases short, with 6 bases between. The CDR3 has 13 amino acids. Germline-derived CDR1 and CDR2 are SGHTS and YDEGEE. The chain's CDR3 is CASSLARSDTQYF. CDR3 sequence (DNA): TGTGCCAGCAGCTTGGCCAGGTCAGATACGCAGTATTTT.

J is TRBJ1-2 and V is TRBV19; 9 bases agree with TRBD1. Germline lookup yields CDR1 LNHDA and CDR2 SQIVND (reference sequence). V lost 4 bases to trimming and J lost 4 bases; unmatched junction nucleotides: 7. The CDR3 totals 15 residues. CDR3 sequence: CASSTGQGRSYGYTF. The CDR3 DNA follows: TGTGCCAGTAGTACCGGACAGGGGAGGAGCTATGGCTACACCTTC.

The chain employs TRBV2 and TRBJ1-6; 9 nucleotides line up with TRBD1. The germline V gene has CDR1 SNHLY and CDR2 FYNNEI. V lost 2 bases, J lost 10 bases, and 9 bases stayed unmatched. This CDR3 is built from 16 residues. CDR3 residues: CASSESGTGFWSPLHF. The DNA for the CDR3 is TGTGCCAGCAGTGAAAGCGGGACAGGGTTCTGGTCACCCCTCCACTTT.

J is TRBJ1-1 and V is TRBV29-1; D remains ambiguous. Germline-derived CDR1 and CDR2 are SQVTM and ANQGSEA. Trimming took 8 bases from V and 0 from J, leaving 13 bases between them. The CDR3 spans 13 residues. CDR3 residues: CSISLRVNTEAFF. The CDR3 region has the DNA TGCAGCATATCCCTGAGGGTGAACACTGAAGCTTTCTTT.